What follows describes a single T cell receptor beta chain. The method was immunoSEQ multiplex PCR; TCRdb's version includes in-frame clones alone and lacks a portion of them. The sample gives about 190,000 clones, about nine tenths of which show up once; approximately 1.8% is in the top ten. The CDR3 is made up of 10 amino acids. The germline gives CDR1 SQVTM, CDR2 ANQGSEA. V shed 7 bases and J shed 3 bases, with 5 bases lying between them. The data were taken from a study of control samples from healthy donors and cancer patients. The J gene is TRBJ2-3, the V gene TRBV29-1; maybe TRBD2 (5 bases). This TCR was sampled from a young man in good health. Material for sequencing was blood. CDR3 loop: CSGGTDTQYF. In DNA form, the CDR3 reads TGCAGCGGAGGGACAGATACGCAGTATTTT.